This entry lists 17 T cell receptor beta chains sequenced from one sample in a study of blood T cell repertoires in COVID-19. The table came from immunoSEQ multiplex PCR; TCRdb's copy has only in-frame clones and leaves some out. The sample holds some 150,000 clones; approximately 86% are singletons and the top ten take nearly 0.95%. The sequenced sample was peripheral blood. Source of these receptors: a woman aged 45-65 years with acute or convalescent COVID-19.

The chain recombines TRBV27 with TRBJ2-1, with 8 positions matching TRBD2. Trimming took 6 bases from V and 1 from J; bases not matched to a gene: 5. The length of the CDR3 is 15 residues. From germline, CDR1 is MNHEY and CDR2 SMNVEV (reference sequence). CDR3 nucleotide sequence: TGTGCCAGCAGAAATAGCGGGGCGTCCTACAATGAGCAGTTCTTC. Translated: CASRNSGASYNEQFF.

The rearrangement links TRBV6-1 to TRBJ2-1; the D gene is possibly TRBD2 (6 bases). Germline V gene data show CDR1 as MNHNS and CDR2 as SASEGT. Between the trimmed V and J ends, which lost 2 bases and 4 bases, there was a span of 15 bases. This CDR3 has 16 residues. In DNA form, the CDR3 reads TGTGCCAGCAGTGAAAAAGGGCTAGCGAGTTACAATGAGCAGTTCTTC. Its translation is CASSEKGLASYNEQFF.

The chain links TRBV6-9 to TRBJ2-5; possible D gene TRBD2, 6 bases. Between the trimmed V and J ends, which lost 0 bases and 4 bases, there was a span of 15 bases. Germline values: CDR1 MNHGY, CDR2 SVAAGI. The CDR3 length is 16 residues. CDR3 nucleotides: TGTGCCAGCAGTTATTCTACGGGTTGGAGGGGAGAGACCCAGTACTTC. Protein: CASSYSTGWRGETQYF.

The chain employs TRBV19 and TRBJ1-5; D may be TRBD1 (5 bases). CDR1 and CDR2 from the germline V gene are LNHDA and SQIVND (reference sequence). V lost 5 bases to trimming and J lost 5 bases, with 13 bases between them. The CDR3 consists of 14 residues. The CDR3 DNA reads TGTGCCAGTAGTGGGGCAGGGAGGGATCAGCCCCAGCATTTT. It yields the protein CASSGAGRDQPQHF.

The chain employs TRBV18 and TRBJ2-3; 12 bases line up with TRBD2. The CDR3 is 17 residues long. Unmatched junction bases numbered 6, after V lost 1 base and J lost 4 bases. Germline CDR1 reads KGHSH; CDR2 reads LQKENI. The CDR3 protein is CASSPRLAGGQADTQYF. The CDR3 bases are TGTGCCAGCTCACCACGCCTAGCGGGGGGGCAAGCAGATACGCAGTATTTT.

The rearrangement joins TRBV28 to TRBJ1-1; the D is unclear. Deletions cut 7 bases from V and 1 base from J, with 10 bases between. CDR3 length: 13 amino acids. CDR1 is MDHEN, CDR2 SYDVKM, per germline. DNA of the CDR3: TGTGCCAGCAACTTCAGAGGGAACACTGAAGCTTTCTTT. It specifies CASNFRGNTEAFF.

The V gene is TRBV24-1, the J gene TRBJ2-1; 9 bases line up with TRBD1. The germline CDR1 and CDR2 sequences are KGHDR and SFDVKD. The ends lost 4 bases at V and 3 bases at J; junction bases unmatched: 9. This CDR3 is 17 amino acids long. CDR3 nucleotides: TGTGCCACCAGTGACCGTTACCGGGACAGGGACTACAATGAGCAGTTCTTC. It translates to CATSDRYRDRDYNEQFF.

This clone was detected only once. The chain carries TRBV5-1 and TRBJ2-7; perhaps TRBD2 as D (6 bases). The CDR3 is made up of 14 amino acids. Germline V gives CDR1 SGHRS, CDR2 YFSETQ. Trimming took off 4 bases at V and 3 bases at J, with 14 bases between the two ends. Here the CDR3 reads CASSPEGRHYEQYF. The CDR3 bases are TGCGCCAGCAGCCCTGAGGGGAGGCACTACGAGCAGTACTTC. Full variable domain (outside the CDR3, taken from reference TRBV5-1 and TRBJ2-7): KAGVTQTPRYLIKTRGQQVTLSCSPISGHRSVSWYQQTPGQGLQFLFEYFSETQRNKGNFPGRFSGRQFSNSRSEMNVSTLELGDSALYLCASSPEGRHYEQYFGPGTRLTVT.

The rearrangement joins TRBV13 to TRBJ1-2; D is unresolved. CDR1 is PRHDT and CDR2 is FYEKMQ in the germline V gene (reference sequence). CDR3 length equals 11 residues. Between the trimmed V and J ends, which lost 5 bases and 8 bases, there was a span of 9 bases. CDR3 bases: TGTGCCAGCAGCCTACAGAACGGCTACACCTTC. Its translation is CASSLQNGYTF.

This clone occurred once. The J gene is TRBJ2-7, the V gene TRBV10-1; TRBD1 might be the D (5 bases). V was clipped by 0 bases and J by 6 bases, with 12 bases between them. This CDR3 has 14 residues. The germline CDR1 and CDR2 sequences are WNHNN and SYGVQD (reference sequence). CDR3 coding DNA: TGCGCCAGCAGTGAGTCGACGAAAAGGGGCGAGCAGTACTTC. Residues: CASSESTKRGEQYF.

This chain connects TRBV5-4 to TRBJ1-2; TRBD1 aligns across 7 bases. V was pared by 4 bases and J by 8 bases, with 8 bases of the junction left unmatched. Germline V lookup: CDR1 SGHNT, CDR2 YYREEE (reference sequence). The CDR3 has 13 amino acids. Written as DNA, the CDR3 is TGTGCCAGCAGCCTCAGAGGGGACAGCGGCTACACCTTC. Translated: CASSLRGDSGYTF.

This chain joins TRBV5-1 and TRBJ2-2, with 7 bases fitting TRBD1. The CDR3 is made up of 15 amino acids. Germline CDR1 SGHRS, CDR2 YFSETQ. The V gene end was trimmed by 2 bases and the J gene end by 0 bases; junction bases not matched to a gene: 1. CDR3 protein: CASSFGTANTGELFF. The CDR3 nucleotides read TGCGCCAGCAGCTTCGGGACAGCGAACACCGGGGAGCTGTTTTTT.

This chain uses TRBV3-1 (or the pseudogene TRBV3-2) with TRBJ2-3, with D possibly being TRBD2 (6 bases). Germline V CDR1 and CDR2: LGHDT, YNNKEL (reference sequence). The V gene lost 1 base and the J gene lost 2 bases, with 10 bases spanning the gap. This CDR3 region has 15 residues. The DNA of the CDR3 is TGTGCCAGCAGCCAAGGAGTAGCGGCCACAGATACGCAGTATTTT. Translation gives CASSQGVAATDTQYF.

The rearrangement links TRBV18 to TRBJ2-7; weak D call: TRBD2 (6 bases). Per germline, CDR1 KGHSH and CDR2 LQKENI. The CDR3 runs to 12 residues. V was clipped by 5 bases and J by 4 bases, with 9 bases between them. CDR3 in amino acids: CASSNGGYEQYF. The CDR3 DNA reads as TGTGCCAGCTCAAACGGGGGTTACGAGCAGTACTTC.

V and J are TRBV5-1 and TRBJ2-5; D unclear. Germline lookup yields CDR1 SGHRS and CDR2 YFSETQ. The CDR3 length is 14 residues. V was shortened by 1 base and J by 5 bases, with 12 bases between the two germline ends. The CDR3 coding sequence is TGCGCCAGCAGCTTGTTTCCCTCCTCGGAGACCCAGTACTTC. It encodes CASSLFPSSETQYF.

In its sample, this clone was seen once. This sequence joins TRBV6-5 and TRBJ1-2; a weak D match, TRBD1 (5 bases). Germline V CDR1 and CDR2: MNHEY, SVGAGI. This CDR3 contains 13 residues. The V gene lost 6 bases and the J gene lost 7 bases, with 15 bases spanning the gap. The CDR3 coding sequence is TGTGCCAGCAGATTACAGGTCTCCGCTGGCTACACCTTC. Amino acid sequence: CASRLQVSAGYTF.

J is TRBJ1-1 and V is TRBV19; 7 bases are shared with TRBD1. The CDR3 spans 16 residues. Germline V gene sequence: CDR1 LNHDA, CDR2 SQIVND (reference sequence). J was trimmed by 1 base and V by 6 bases; bases with no gene match: 11. CDR3 loop: CASSQYLAGGNTEAFF. DNA of the CDR3: TGTGCCAGTAGCCAGTATCTCGCAGGGGGGAACACTGAAGCTTTCTTT.